What follows is one TCR beta chain and its context. A junction end diverges from the germline sequence, so it may reflect a read error. CDR1 and CDR2 from the germline V gene are SSHAT and FNYEAQ (reference sequence). The length of the CDR3 is 14 residues. This sample is part of a study of radiation and T cells in renal cell carcinoma. The time point: blood 2 weeks post-SBRT. Sample treatment: 15 Gy SBRT to primary tumor, nephrectomy 4 weeks later. The tumor was a clear cell renal cell carcinoma. The method was immunoSEQ multiplex PCR; TCRdb's version includes in-frame clones alone and lacks a portion of them. In the table there are 120,000 or so clones, 88% of which are singletons.

This sequence originates from a woman in her 70s with renal cell carcinoma. V is TRBV7-7 and J is TRBJ2-1; D unresolved. The sequencing here drew on blood, taken from a patient whose treatment included radiotherapy and nephrectomy. The CDR3 DNA sequence: TGTGCTAGCAGCTTAACTAACTCCTACAATGAGCAGTTCTTC. Its translation: CASSLTNSYNEQFF.